Below, 8 T cell receptor beta chains from the same sample are listed, as sequenced in a study of cytomegalovirus exposure and HLA in healthy donors. The data were produced by immunoSEQ multiplex PCR, yet TCRdb's version contains in-frame clones alone and is incomplete. The table lists fewer than 250,000 clones, over 75% of them singletons. Sequenced: PBMCs. These receptors originate from a woman aged 18-29 years in good health and CMV-seropositive.

This clone has only one observation. The chain couples TRBV30 to TRBJ2-5; D is uncertain. Trimming left V 0 bases short and J 5 bases short, with 13 bases between. The CDR3 loop spans 14 amino acids. Looked up from germline, CDR1 is GTSNPN and CDR2 is SVGIG (reference sequence). CDR3 sequence: CAWSVSAVRETQYF. The CDR3 DNA is TGTGCCTGGAGTGTAAGTGCGGTCCGGGAGACCCAGTACTTC. Combining the CDR3 with reference TRBV30 and TRBJ2-5 gives the whole variable domain SQTIHQWPATLVQPVGSPLSLECTVEGTSNPNLYWYRQAAGRGLQLLFYSVGIGQISSEVPQNLSASRPQDRQFILSSKKLLLSDSGFYLCAWSVSAVRETQYFGPGTRLLVL.

This sequence joins TRBV12-5 and TRBJ2-7; TRBD1 agrees at 9 bases. The CDR3 consists of 15 residues. Germline values: CDR1 LGHNT, CDR2 FRNRAP. Trimming removed 5 bases from V and 3 bases from J; junction bases left unmatched: 8. CDR3 amino acids: CASGPGDREFYEQYF. In nucleotides, the CDR3 is TGTGCTAGTGGTCCCGGGGACAGGGAATTCTACGAGCAGTACTTC.

The gene calls are TRBV5-1 and TRBJ2-1; D is unclear. The CDR3 extends over 13 amino acids. V gave up 2 bases and J gave up 3 bases, with 6 bases separating them. The germline V gene has CDR1 SGHRS and CDR2 YFSETQ. The CDR3 loop reads CASSFVGYNEQFF. The CDR3 DNA follows: TGCGCCAGCAGCTTCGTCGGCTACAATGAGCAGTTCTTC.

The chain joins TRBV15 to TRBJ1-1; D is ambiguous. V lost 0 bases and J lost 0, with 8 bases in between. This CDR3 is 15 amino acids long. CDR1 and CDR2 (germline): LNHNV, YYDKDF (reference sequence). CDR3 loop: CATSRDLGLNTEAFF. The CDR3 coding sequence is TGTGCCACCAGCAGAGACCTGGGCCTGAACACTGAAGCTTTCTTT.

This chain connects TRBV21-1 to TRBJ2-7; the table assigns TRBD2, which was not confirmed against the DNA. TRBV21-1 is listed as a pseudogene. The CDR3 spans 13 residues. Here the CDR3 reads CASNGAGEHEQYF. The CDR3 nucleotides are TGTGCCAGCAACGGGGCGGGGGAGCACGAGCAGTACTTC.

DNA for the CDR3: TGTGCCAGCAGCCAACGGACAGGGGGCTACGAGCAGTACTTC. Protein: CASSQRTGGYEQYF. The V gene is TRBV4-2, the J gene TRBJ2-7, with 10 bases identical to TRBD1. The V gene end was trimmed by 2 bases and the J gene end by 3 bases; junction bases not matched to a gene: 1. Germline CDR1 reads LGHNA; CDR2 reads YNFKEQ. The CDR3 is 14 residues long.

The rearrangement joins TRBV10-3 to TRBJ1-1, with TRBD1 identical over 8 bases. The trim removed 0 bases at V and 4 bases at J, leaving 1 base unmatched. The CDR3 covers 14 residues. The germline V gene has CDR1 ENHRY and CDR2 SYGVKD. The CDR3 protein is CAISESGQGTEAFF. The DNA for the CDR3 is TGTGCCATCAGTGAGTCCGGACAGGGCACTGAAGCTTTCTTT.

J is TRBJ2-7 and V is TRBV27, with TRBD1 identical over 9 bases. Germline CDR1 MNHEY, CDR2 SMNVEV (reference sequence). The trim removed 3 bases at V and 5 bases at J, leaving 5 bases unmatched. There are 14 residues in the CDR3. The CDR3 loop is CASSFSGTGNEQYF. The CDR3 DNA reads TGTGCCAGCAGTTTCAGTGGGACAGGGAACGAGCAGTACTTC.